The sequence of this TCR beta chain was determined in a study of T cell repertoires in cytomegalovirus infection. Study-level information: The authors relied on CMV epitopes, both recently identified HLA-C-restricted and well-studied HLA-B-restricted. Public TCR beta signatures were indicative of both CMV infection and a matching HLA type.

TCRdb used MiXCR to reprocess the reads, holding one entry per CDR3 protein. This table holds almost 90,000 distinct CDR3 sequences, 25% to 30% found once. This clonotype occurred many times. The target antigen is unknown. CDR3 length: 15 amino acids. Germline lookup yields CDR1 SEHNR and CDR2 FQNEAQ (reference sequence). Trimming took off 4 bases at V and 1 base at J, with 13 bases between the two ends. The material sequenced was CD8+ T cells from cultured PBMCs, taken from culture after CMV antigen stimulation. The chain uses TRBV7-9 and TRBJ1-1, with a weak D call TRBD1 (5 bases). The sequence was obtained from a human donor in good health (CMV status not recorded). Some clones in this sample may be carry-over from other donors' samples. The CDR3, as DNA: TGTGCCAGCAGCTGGGCGACGACAGCGAACACTGAAGCTTTCTTT. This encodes CASSWATTANTEAFF. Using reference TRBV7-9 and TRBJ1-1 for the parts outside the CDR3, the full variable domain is DTGVSQNPRHKITKRGQNVTFRCDPISEHNRLYWYRQTLGQGPEFLTYFQNEAQLEKSRLLSDRFSAERPKGSFSTLEIQRTEQGDSAMYLCASSWATTANTEAFFGQGTRLTVV.